These 10 T cell receptor beta chains were sequenced from one sample in a study of T-cell reconstitution after alpha-beta-depleted transplantation in children. Unique molecular identifiers tagged the TCRbeta library. MiXCR, run by TCRdb on the PCR reads, gives a single entry per CDR3 protein. The profile shows under 850,000 distinct CDR3 sequences, around 13% of them singletons. This specimen consisted of PBMCs, obtained before TCRalphabeta/CD19-depleted stem cell transplant. The origin of the receptors is a girl aged 2-10 years with congenital amegakaryocytic thrombocytopenia, due to receive a stem cell transplant.

This clonotype was counted between two and nine times. The chain couples TRBV12-3 or TRBV12-4 to TRBJ2-3, with D perhaps TRBD2 (5 bases). This CDR3 is 14 amino acids long. Trimming took 5 bases from V and 4 from J, leaving 13 bases between them. CDR3 region: CASSAGRGSDTQYF. Here the CDR3 DNA reads TGTGCCAGCAGTGCCGGGCGAGGGTCAGATACGCAGTATTTT.

This clonotype was seen more than once but under ten times. The rearrangement links TRBV5-1 to TRBJ2-7, with a tentative D call TRBD1 (6 bases). Trimming pared 3 bases from V and 0 bases from J, leaving 13 bases between. This CDR3 region has 15 residues. CDR1 SGHRS and CDR2 YFSETQ come from the germline V gene. The CDR3 loop reads CASSWTALSSYEQYF. The CDR3 bases are TGCGCCAGCAGCTGGACAGCCCTAAGCTCCTACGAGCAGTACTTC.

Comments on this clonotype: This may arise from a read error, as a much more abundant clone is one base away. This rearrangement joins TRBV10-3 to TRBJ1-2, with 8 bases that match TRBD1. The CDR3 extends over 15 amino acids. Germline V gene sequence: CDR1 ENHRY, CDR2 SYGVKD. The CDR3 sequence: CAISGDRGANHGYTF. The CDR3 bases are TGTGCCATCAGTGGCGACAGGGGTGCTAACCATGGCTACACCTTC.

This clonotype was seen more than once but under ten times. V gene TRBV5-1 combines with J gene TRBJ1-2; D is undetermined. With 2 bases removed from V and 4 bases from J, the gap between germline ends came to 21 bases. The CDR3 has 17 amino acids. CDR1 and CDR2 from the germline V gene are SGHRS and YFSETQ. The CDR3 nucleotides are TGCGCCAGCAGCTTCGGTCAGTGGACCTCCGGCGGCTATGGCTACACCTTC. It codes for CASSFGQWTSGGYGYTF.

In this sample, this clonotype turned up a few times. V is TRBV5-5 and J is TRBJ2-1; D remains unclear. V lost 4 bases, J lost 7 bases, and 15 bases lay in between. CDR3 length equals 14 residues. Germline V CDR1 and CDR2: SGHKS, YYEKEE (reference sequence). The CDR3 here is CASSILNSVNEQFF. DNA of the CDR3: TGTGCCAGCAGCATTCTTAACAGCGTTAATGAGCAGTTCTTC.

This clonotype was detected a few times. The chain uses TRBV12-3 or TRBV12-4 and TRBJ1-2; TRBD1 aligns across 7 bases. This CDR3 has 15 amino acids. After removal of 6 bases from V and 2 bases from J, the junction contained 9 bases not matched to a gene. The CDR3 reads CASSPGRTGNYGYTF. The CDR3 nucleotides are TGTGCCAGCAGCCCCGGGAGGACAGGCAACTATGGCTACACCTTC.

The V gene is TRBV2, the J gene TRBJ1-2, with 8 bases matching TRBD1. Germline lookup yields CDR1 SNHLY and CDR2 FYNNEI. CDR3 length: 15 residues. After removal of 7 bases from V and 5 bases from J, the junction contained 12 bases not matched to a gene. The CDR3: CASTRWAGGAYGYTF. The CDR3 coding sequence is TGTGCCAGCACCCGGTGGGCAGGGGGCGCATATGGCTACACCTTC.

This clonotype was detected only a few times. The V and J genes are TRBV20-1 and TRBJ2-2, with a weak D call TRBD2 (5 bases). Trimming pared 0 bases from V and 6 bases from J, leaving 14 bases between. The CDR3 length is 15 residues. Germline V gene data show CDR1 as DFQATT and CDR2 as SNEGSKA (reference sequence). In DNA form, the CDR3 reads TGCAGTGCTAGAGATCGGCGGAGGATGGCCGGGGAGCTGTTTTTT. Protein product: CSARDRRRMAGELFF.

This clonotype appeared many times. The V and J genes are TRBV7-9 and TRBJ2-1; weak D call: TRBD2 (5 bases). Trimming removed 4 bases at V and 7 bases at J, with 17 bases between. The germline gives CDR1 SEHNR, CDR2 FQNEAQ (reference sequence). CDR3 length equals 15 residues. The CDR3 DNA reads as TGTGCCAGCAGCTACCCAGGAGTGGGAGTTAATGAGCAGTTCTTC. Its protein is CASSYPGVGVNEQFF.

The rearrangement uses TRBV28 and TRBJ2-7, with 8 bases lining up with TRBD1. Germline trimming cut 6 bases from V and 1 base from J; bases unmatched to any gene: 5. Per germline, CDR1 MDHEN and CDR2 SYDVKM. CDR3 length equals 14 residues. CDR3 bases: TGTGCCAGCAGGCGGACAGGGACATCCTACGAGCAGTACTTC. Residues: CASRRTGTSYEQYF.